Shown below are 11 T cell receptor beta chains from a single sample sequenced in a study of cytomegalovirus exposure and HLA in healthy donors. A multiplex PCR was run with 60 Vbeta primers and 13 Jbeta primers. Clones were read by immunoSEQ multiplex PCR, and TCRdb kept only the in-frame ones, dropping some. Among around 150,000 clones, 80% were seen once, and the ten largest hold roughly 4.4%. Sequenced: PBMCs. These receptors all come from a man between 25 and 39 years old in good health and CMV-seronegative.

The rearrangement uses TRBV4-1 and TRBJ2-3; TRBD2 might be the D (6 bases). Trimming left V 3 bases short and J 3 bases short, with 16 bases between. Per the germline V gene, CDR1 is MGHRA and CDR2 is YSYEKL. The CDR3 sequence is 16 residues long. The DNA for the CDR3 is TGCGCCAGCAGCCAGTTACTAGCTCGGGGGACAGATACGCAGTATTTT. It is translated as CASSQLLARGTDTQYF.

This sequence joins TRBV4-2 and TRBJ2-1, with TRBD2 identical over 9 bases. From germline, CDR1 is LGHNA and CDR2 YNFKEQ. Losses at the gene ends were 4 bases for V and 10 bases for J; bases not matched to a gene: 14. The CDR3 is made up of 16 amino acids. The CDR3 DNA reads TGTGCCAGCAGCCCGTCTGTCGGTAGCGGGAGCTACGAGCAGTTCTTC. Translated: CASSPSVGSGSYEQFF.

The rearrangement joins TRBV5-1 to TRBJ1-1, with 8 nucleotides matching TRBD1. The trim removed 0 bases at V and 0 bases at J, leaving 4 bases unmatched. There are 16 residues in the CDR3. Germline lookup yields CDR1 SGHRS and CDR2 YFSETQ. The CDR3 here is CASSLGTGLMNTEAFF. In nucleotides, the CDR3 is TGCGCCAGCAGCTTGGGGACAGGGCTAATGAACACTGAAGCTTTCTTT.

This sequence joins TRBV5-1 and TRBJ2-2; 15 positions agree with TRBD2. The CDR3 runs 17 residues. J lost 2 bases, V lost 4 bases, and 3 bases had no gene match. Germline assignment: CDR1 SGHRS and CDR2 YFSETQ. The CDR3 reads CASSGGLAGGNTGELFF. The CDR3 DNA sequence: TGCGCCAGCAGCGGGGGACTAGCGGGAGGAAACACCGGGGAGCTGTTTTTT. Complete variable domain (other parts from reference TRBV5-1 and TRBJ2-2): KAGVTQTPRYLIKTRGQQVTLSCSPISGHRSVSWYQQTPGQGLQFLFEYFSETQRNKGNFPGRFSGRQFSNSRSEMNVSTLELGDSALYLCASSGGLAGGNTGELFFGEGSRLTVL.

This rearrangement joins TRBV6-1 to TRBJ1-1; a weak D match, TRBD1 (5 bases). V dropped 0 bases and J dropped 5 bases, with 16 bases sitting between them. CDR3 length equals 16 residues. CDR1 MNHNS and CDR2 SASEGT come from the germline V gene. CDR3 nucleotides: TGTGCCAGCAGTGAAGCGGGAGGGAGGGGCTCTACTGAAGCTTTCTTT. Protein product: CASSEAGGRGSTEAFF.

CDR3 residues: CASSRGDRASSNYGYTF. DNA for the CDR3: TGTGCCAGCAGTAGAGGGGACAGGGCCAGTTCTAACTATGGCTACACCTTC. This chain uses TRBV28 with TRBJ1-2, with 9 bases identical to TRBD1. CDR3 size: 17 residues. From germline, CDR1 is MDHEN and CDR2 SYDVKM. V was pared by 5 bases and J by 0 bases, with 10 bases of the junction left unmatched.

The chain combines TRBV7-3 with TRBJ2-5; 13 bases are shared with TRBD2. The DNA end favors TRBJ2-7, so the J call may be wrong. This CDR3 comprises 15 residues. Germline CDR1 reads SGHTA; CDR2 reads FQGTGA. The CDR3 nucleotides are TGTGCCAGCAGCTTAGGACTAGCGGGAGAAGGCGAGCAGTACTTC. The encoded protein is CASSLGLAGEGEQYF.

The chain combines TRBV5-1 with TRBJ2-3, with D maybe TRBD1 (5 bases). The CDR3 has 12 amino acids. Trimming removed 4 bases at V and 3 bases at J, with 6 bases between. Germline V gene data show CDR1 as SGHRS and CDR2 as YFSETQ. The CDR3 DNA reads TGCGCCAGCAGCCCAGGGACAGATACGCAGTATTTT. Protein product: CASSPGTDTQYF. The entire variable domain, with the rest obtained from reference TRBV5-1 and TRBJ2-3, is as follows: KAGVTQTPRYLIKTRGQQVTLSCSPISGHRSVSWYQQTPGQGLQFLFEYFSETQRNKGNFPGRFSGRQFSNSRSEMNVSTLELGDSALYLCASSPGTDTQYFGPGTRLTVL.

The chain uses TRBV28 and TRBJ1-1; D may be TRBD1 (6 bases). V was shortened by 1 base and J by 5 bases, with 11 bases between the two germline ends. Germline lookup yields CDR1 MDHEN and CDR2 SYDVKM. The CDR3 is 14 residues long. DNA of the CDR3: TGTGCCAGCAGTTTATACAGGGTGAGAACTGAAGCTTTCTTT. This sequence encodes CASSLYRVRTEAFF. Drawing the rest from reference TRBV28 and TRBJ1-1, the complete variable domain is DVKVTQSSRYLVKRTGEKVFLECVQDMDHENMFWYRQDPGLGLRLIYFSYDVKMKEKGDIPEGYSVSREKKERFSLILESASTNQTSMYLCASSLYRVRTEAFFGQGTRLTVV.

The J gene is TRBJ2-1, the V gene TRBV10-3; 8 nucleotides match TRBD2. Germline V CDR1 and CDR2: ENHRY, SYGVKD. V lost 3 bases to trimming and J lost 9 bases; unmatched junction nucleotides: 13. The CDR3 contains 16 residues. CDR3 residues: CAISEYGASGPPEQFF. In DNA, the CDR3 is TGTGCCATCAGTGAATATGGGGCTAGCGGGCCACCTGAGCAGTTCTTC.

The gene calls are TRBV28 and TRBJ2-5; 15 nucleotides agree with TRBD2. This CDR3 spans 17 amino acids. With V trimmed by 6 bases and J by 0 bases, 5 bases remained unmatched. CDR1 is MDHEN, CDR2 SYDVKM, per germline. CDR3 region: CASSPGTSGGYQETQYF. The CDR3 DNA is TGTGCCAGCAGCCCCGGGACTAGCGGGGGGTACCAAGAGACCCAGTACTTC.